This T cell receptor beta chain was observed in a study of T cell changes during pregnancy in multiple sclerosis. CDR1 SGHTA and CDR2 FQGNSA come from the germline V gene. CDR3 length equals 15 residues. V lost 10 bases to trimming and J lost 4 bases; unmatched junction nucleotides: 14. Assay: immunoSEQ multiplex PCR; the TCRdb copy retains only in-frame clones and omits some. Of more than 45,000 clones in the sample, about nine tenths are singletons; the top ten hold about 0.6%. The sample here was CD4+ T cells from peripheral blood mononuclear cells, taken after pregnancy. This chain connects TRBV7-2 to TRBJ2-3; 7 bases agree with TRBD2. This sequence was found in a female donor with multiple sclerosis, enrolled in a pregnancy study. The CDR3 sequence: CATQYVREVADTQYF. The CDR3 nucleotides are TGTGCCACCCAATATGTCCGGGAGGTCGCAGATACGCAGTATTTT. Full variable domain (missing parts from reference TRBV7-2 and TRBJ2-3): GAGVSQSPSNKVTEKGKDVELRCDPISGHTALYWYRQSLGQGLEFLIYFQGNSAPDKSGLPSDRFSAERTGGSVSTLTIQRTQQEDSAVYLCATQYVREVADTQYFGPGTRLTVL.